This T cell receptor beta chain was recorded in a study of T cell responses to AZD1222 COVID-19 vaccine. Clones were read by immunoSEQ multiplex PCR, and TCRdb kept only the in-frame ones, dropping some. Among 120,000 or so clones listed, approximately 85% were seen once. In the case of this clone: Its antigen is undetermined.

The junction had 8 bases not matched to a gene; V was cut back by 1 base and J by 3 bases. The CDR3 loop spans 17 amino acids. Per the germline V gene, CDR1 is MDHEN and CDR2 is SYDVKM. Findings and caveats of the study: Samples come after the peak T cell response, not at day 14. Recipients of two AZD1222 doses showed rising Spike-specific TCR breadth and depth.

The TCR comes from an adult in good health. The rearrangement joins TRBV28 to TRBJ1-5, with 8 bases fitting TRBD1. The sample in question was peripheral blood, obtained on day 0 of AZD1222 vaccination. The CDR3 reads CASSLLSIRGPNQPQHF. The CDR3 DNA reads TGTGCCAGCAGTTTATTGAGTATCAGGGGGCCCAATCAGCCCCAGCATTTT.